The clone carrying this T cell receptor (beta chain) was seen more than once but under ten times. The antigen is not known. This entry comes from a study of T cells after yellow fever vaccination. Each CDR3 protein gets one entry after TCRdb re-called the 5' RACE reads with MiXCR. This table has fewer than 450,000 distinct CDR3 sequences, approximately 10% appearing once. Overall study findings and caveats: The secondary T-cell response peaked on day 5, not day 15, but was weaker. In post-booster samples, most primary-vaccination clones reappeared (about 95% CD4, 70% to 90% CD8).

V gave up 5 bases and J gave up 9 bases; unmatched junction bases: 9. Germline V gene sequence: CDR1 MDHEN, CDR2 SYDVKM. This CDR3 has 13 amino acids. The receptor was derived from a man in his late teens or twenties who received the YFV17D yellow fever vaccine. The rearrangement links TRBV28 to TRBJ2-5, with 7 bases identical to TRBD1. Sequencing used PBMCs, obtained on the day of the first yellow fever vaccination. The DNA of the CDR3 is TGTGCCAGCAGTGCGCAGGGGGAGTTGTCCCAGTACTTC. Protein: CASSAQGELSQYF.